This section outlines one T cell receptor beta chain sequence together with its context. Its antigen is unknown. The record originates from a study of identifying expanded T cells in peripheral blood. Healthy donors had no documented immune events, such as infections, while sampled. Repertoires were generated with immunoSEQ multiplex PCR, while TCRdb's copy carries only in-frame clones and drops some. The data show about 100,000 clones, roughly 88% seen once. Broader study findings: Variance in clone template counts between approximately two-week samples significantly increased with total template count across all healthy donors.

Germline CDR1 is LGHNA and CDR2 is YSLEER. Between the trimmed V and J ends, which lost 2 bases and 0 bases, there was a span of 11 bases. The CDR3 is 15 residues long. This sequence originates from a person aged 18 to 75 in good health. This chain connects TRBV4-3 to TRBJ2-7; D perhaps matches TRBD1 (6 bases). Material for sequencing was blood. The CDR3 spells CASSQQTGTSYEQYF. CDR3 in DNA: TGCGCCAGCAGCCAACAAACAGGGACCTCCTACGAGCAGTACTTC.